This T cell receptor beta chain was obtained from a study of response to subunit inactivated influenza vaccine. Germline values: CDR1 SGHRS, CDR2 YFSETQ. V shed 1 base and J 7 bases; nucleotides not matched to a gene: 6. The CDR3 consists of 15 residues. One entry per CDR3 protein results from TCRdb running MiXCR on the RT-PCR reads. The table has hundreds of thousands of distinct CDR3 sequences, approximately 18% seen once. Study conclusions and caveats: That few new T cells are recruited by each seasonal influenza vaccination was the authors' suggestion.

With regard to this clonotype: The antigen is unknown.

The source was PBMCs from blood, collected roughly 5 days after vaccination. The chain uses TRBV5-1 and TRBJ2-1, with TRBD2 matching over 9 bases. The TCR was taken from a man aged 50-60 years who received an inactivated influenza vaccine. The CDR3 spells CASSLLVAGENEQFF. In nucleotides, the CDR3 is TGCGCCAGCAGCTTGTTGGTAGCGGGAGAGAATGAGCAGTTCTTC.